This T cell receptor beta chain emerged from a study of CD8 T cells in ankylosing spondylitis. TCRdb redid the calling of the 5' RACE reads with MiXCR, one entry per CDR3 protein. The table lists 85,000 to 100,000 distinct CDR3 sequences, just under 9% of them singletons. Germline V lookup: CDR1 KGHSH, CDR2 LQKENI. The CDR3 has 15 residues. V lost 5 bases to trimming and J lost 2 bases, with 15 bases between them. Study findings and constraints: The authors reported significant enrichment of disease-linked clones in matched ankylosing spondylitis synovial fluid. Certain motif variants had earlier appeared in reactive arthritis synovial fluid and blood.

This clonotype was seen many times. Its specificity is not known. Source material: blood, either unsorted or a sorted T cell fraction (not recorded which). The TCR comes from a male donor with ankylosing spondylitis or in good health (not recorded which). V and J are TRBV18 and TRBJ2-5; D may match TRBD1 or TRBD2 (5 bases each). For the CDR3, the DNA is TGTGCCAGCTCAGCGCAACTAGGGGAGCAAGAGACCCAGTACTTC. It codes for CASSAQLGEQETQYF.